This entry concerns a single T cell receptor (beta chain). The data are from a study of shared clonotypes between healthy human individuals. The V gene lost 3 bases and the J gene lost 8 bases, with 11 bases spanning the gap. CDR3 length equals 13 residues. CDR1 ENHRY and CDR2 SYGVKD come from the germline V gene. Sequencing was performed with immunoSEQ multiplex PCR; in TCRdb, only in-frame clones are kept and a portion is missing. The sample records roughly 2.6 million clones, roughly 92% being singletons. The sample comprised naive CD4+ T cells sorted from blood. Subset specified: CD45RA+ positively selected. The receptor's source is a man in his late teens or twenties in good health. V is TRBV10-3 and J is TRBJ2-1; D gene ambiguous. The CDR3 sequence is CAISEVLTDEQFF. DNA of the CDR3: TGTGCCATCAGTGAAGTTCTGACCGATGAGCAGTTCTTC.